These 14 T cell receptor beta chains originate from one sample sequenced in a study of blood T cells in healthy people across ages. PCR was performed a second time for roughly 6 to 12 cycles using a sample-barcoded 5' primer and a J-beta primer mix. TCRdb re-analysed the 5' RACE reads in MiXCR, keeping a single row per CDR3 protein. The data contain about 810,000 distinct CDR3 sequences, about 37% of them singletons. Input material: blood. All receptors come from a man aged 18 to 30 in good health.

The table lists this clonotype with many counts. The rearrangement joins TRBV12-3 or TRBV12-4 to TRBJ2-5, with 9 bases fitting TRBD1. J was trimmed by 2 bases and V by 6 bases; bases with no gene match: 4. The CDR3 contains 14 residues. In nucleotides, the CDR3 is TGTGCCAGCAGCTTACAGGGGGCTCAAGAGACCCAGTACTTC. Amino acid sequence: CASSLQGAQETQYF.

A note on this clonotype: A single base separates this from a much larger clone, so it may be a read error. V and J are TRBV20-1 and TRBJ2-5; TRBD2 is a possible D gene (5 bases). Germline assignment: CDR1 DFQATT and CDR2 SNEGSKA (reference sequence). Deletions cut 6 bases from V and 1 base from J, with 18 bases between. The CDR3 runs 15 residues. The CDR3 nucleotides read TGCAGTGCCCCTAGGATACTAGGCTTCCAAGAGACCCAGTACTTC. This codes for CSAPRILGFQETQYF.

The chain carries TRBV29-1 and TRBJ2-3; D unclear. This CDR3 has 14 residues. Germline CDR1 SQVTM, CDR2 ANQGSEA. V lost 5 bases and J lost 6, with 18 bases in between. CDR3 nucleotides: TGCAGCGTTCATGGTCGAGGAAGTAGTGATACGCAGTATTTT. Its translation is CSVHGRGSSDTQYF.

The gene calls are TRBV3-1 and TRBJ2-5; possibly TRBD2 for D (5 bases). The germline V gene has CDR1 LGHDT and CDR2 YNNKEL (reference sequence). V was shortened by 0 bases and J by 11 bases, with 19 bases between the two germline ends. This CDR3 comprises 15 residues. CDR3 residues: CASSQEGPRANEQYF. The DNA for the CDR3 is TGTGCCAGCAGCCAAGAAGGCCCGCGGGCGAATGAGCAGTACTTC.

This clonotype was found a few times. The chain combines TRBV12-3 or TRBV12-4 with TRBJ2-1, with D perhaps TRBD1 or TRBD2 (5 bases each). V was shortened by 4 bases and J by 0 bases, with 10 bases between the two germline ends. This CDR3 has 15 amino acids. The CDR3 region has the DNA TGTGCCAGCAGTTATGGTGGGACCTCCTACAATGAGCAGTTCTTC. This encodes CASSYGGTSYNEQFF.

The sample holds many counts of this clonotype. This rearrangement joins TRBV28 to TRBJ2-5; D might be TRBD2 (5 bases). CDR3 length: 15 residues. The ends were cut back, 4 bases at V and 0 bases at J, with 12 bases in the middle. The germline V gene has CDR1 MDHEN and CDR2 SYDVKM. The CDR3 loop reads CASSSFGEYQETQYF. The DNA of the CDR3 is TGTGCCAGCAGTTCCTTCGGGGAGTACCAAGAGACCCAGTACTTC.

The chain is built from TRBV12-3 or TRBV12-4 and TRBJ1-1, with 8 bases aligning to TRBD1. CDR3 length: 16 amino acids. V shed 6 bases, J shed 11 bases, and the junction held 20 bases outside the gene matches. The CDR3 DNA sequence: TGTGCCAGCAGCCCAGAGACCCCGGCAGGGGGCGATACGGCTTTCTTT. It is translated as CASSPETPAGGDTAFF.

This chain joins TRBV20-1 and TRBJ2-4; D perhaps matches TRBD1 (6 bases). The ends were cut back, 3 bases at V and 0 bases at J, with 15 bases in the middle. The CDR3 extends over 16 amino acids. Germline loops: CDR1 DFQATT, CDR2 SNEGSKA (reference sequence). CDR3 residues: CSARETGFIAKNIQYF. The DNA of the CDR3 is TGCAGTGCTAGGGAGACAGGATTCATAGCCAAAAACATTCAGTACTTC.

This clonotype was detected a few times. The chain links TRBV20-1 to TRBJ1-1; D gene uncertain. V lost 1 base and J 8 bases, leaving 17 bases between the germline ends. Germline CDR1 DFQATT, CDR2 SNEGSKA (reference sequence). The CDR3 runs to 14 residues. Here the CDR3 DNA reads TGCAGTGCTAGAGGCCTACGAGGCAGGCTAGAAGCTTTCTTT. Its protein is CSARGLRGRLEAFF.

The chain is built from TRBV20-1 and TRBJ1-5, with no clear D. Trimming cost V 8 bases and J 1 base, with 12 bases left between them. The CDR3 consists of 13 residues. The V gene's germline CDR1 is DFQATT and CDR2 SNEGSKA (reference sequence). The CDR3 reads CSSSSGSNQPQHF. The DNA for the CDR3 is TGCAGTAGTTCCTCGGGAAGCAATCAGCCCCAGCATTTT.

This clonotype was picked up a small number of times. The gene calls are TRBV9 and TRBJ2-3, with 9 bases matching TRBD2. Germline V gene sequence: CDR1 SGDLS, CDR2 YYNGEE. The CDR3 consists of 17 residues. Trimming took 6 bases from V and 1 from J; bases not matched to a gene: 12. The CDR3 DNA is TGTGCCAGCACCGACCCTGGCGGGGGGGCCGGCACAGATACGCAGTATTTT. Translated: CASTDPGGGAGTDTQYF.

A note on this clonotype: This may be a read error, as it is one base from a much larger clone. CDR3 coding DNA: TGCAGCGTTGTTACCTGGGACTCCTACGAGCAGTACTTC. Amino acids: CSVVTWDSYEQYF. The gene calls are TRBV29-1 and TRBJ2-7; D remains unclear. The ends were cut back, 4 bases at V and 0 bases at J, with 10 bases in the middle. The CDR3 spans 13 residues. Germline assignment: CDR1 SQVTM and CDR2 ANQGSEA.

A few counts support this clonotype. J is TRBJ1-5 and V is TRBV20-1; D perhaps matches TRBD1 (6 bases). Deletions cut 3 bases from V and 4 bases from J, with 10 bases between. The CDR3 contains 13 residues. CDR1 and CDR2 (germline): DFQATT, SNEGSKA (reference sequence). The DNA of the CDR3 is TGCAGTGCTAGTACCAGGGGTAATCAGCCCCAGCATTTT. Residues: CSASTRGNQPQHF.

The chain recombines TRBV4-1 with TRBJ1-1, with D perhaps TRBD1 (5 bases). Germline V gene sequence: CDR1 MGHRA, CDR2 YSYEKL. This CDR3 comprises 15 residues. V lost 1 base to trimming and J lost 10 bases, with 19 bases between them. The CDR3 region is CASSQVRGANFVAFF. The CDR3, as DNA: TGCGCCAGCAGCCAAGTTCGAGGGGCGAACTTTGTAGCTTTCTTT.